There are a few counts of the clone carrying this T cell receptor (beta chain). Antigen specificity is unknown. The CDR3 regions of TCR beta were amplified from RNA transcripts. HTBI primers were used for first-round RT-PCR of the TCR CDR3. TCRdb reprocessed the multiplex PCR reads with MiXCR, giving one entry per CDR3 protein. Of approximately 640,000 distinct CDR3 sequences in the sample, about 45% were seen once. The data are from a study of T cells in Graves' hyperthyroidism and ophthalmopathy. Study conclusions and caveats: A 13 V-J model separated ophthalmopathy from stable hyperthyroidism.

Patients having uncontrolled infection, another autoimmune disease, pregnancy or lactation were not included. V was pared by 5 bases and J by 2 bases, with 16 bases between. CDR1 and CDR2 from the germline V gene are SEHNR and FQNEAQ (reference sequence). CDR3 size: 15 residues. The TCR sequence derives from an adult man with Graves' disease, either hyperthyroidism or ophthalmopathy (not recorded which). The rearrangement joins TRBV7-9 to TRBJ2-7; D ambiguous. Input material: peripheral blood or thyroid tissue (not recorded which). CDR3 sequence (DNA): TGTGCCAGCAGCCCCTTGACCGGGTCCCCCTACGAGCAGTACTTC. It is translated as CASSPLTGSPYEQYF. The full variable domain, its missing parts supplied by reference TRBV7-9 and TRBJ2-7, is DTGVSQNPRHKITKRGQNVTFRCDPISEHNRLYWYRQTLGQGPEFLTYFQNEAQLEKSRLLSDRFSAERPKGSFSTLEIQRTEQGDSAMYLCASSPLTGSPYEQYFGPGTRLTVT.